This T cell receptor (beta chain) was documented in a study of CD4+ T cells in melanoma. Study-level points and caveats: A reported correlation linked neoantigen-specific CD4+ T cells to CD8+, macrophage and B cell function. Diverse differentiation states were reported for melanoma neoantigen-specific CD4+ T cells.

Assay: immunoSEQ multiplex PCR; the TCRdb copy retains only in-frame clones and omits some. The repertoire holds about 140,000 clones, with 80% to 95% as singletons. Germline CDR1 MNHEY, CDR2 SVGAGI. The CDR3 spans 14 residues. Trimming removed 2 bases at V and 1 base at J, with 8 bases between. To note about this clone: Antigen unknown.

The chain uses TRBV6-5 and TRBJ1-2; D gene uncertain. This receptor was identified in a human donor with melanoma. CDR3 residues: CASSYASINYGYTF. The CDR3 nucleotides are TGTGCCAGCAGTTACGCGTCTATTAACTATGGCTACACCTTC.